These 23 T cell receptor beta chains share one sample of origin, sequenced in a study of T-cell memory formation after mild COVID-19. TCRdb re-derived calls from the 5' RACE reads in MiXCR, one entry per CDR3 protein. Seen here are 400,000 or so distinct CDR3 sequences, approximately 20% observed once, and the top ten hold 8.4%. Sequenced sample: PBMCs or a T cell subset sorted from them (not recorded which). The receptors derive from an adult woman who had mild COVID-19 (a few samples of this study predate the infection). Cell type and time point are not known.

There are many counts of this clonotype. This sequence joins TRBV12-3 or TRBV12-4 and TRBJ1-1; no clear D gene. This CDR3 has 13 residues. The V end was cut by 3 bases, the J end by 4 bases, with 9 bases between. The CDR3 region is CASSFAGSTEAFF. The CDR3 nucleotides read TGTGCCAGCAGTTTTGCGGGGAGCACTGAAGCTTTCTTT.

The chain is built from TRBV7-9 and TRBJ1-3, with 10 positions matching TRBD1. This CDR3 has 15 residues. V lost 5 bases and J lost 3; bases outside the gene matches: 4. Germline V gene data show CDR1 as SEHNR and CDR2 as FQNEAQ (reference sequence). This chain's CDR3 is CASSRDRGVGNTIYF. In DNA, the CDR3 is TGTGCCAGCAGCCGGGACAGGGGAGTTGGAAACACCATATATTTT.

The rearrangement joins TRBV10-3 to TRBJ1-1, with TRBD1 matching over 9 bases. The germline V gene has CDR1 ENHRY and CDR2 SYGVKD. Losses at the gene ends were 3 bases for V and 2 bases for J; bases not matched to a gene: 7. The CDR3 contains 16 residues. The CDR3 sequence is CAISDVDRGSNTEAFF. The CDR3 DNA sequence: TGTGCCATCAGTGATGTTGACAGGGGGAGTAACACTGAAGCTTTCTTT.

This clonotype was seen a few times. This chain connects TRBV15 to TRBJ2-3; 10 bases are a match to TRBD2. The CDR3 is 14 amino acids. The germline CDR1 and CDR2 sequences are LNHNV and YYDKDF (reference sequence). V gave up 8 bases and J gave up 13 bases; unmatched junction bases: 15. CDR3 region: CATAVAGGPGTKYF. CDR3 nucleotides: TGTGCCACCGCGGTAGCGGGAGGCCCCGGAACAAAGTATTTT.

There are a few counts of this clonotype. The V call is TRBV24-1, the J call TRBJ2-5, with 7 bases fitting TRBD1. Germline CDR1 is KGHDR and CDR2 is SFDVKD. The CDR3 has 16 amino acids. The V segment lost 4 bases and the J segment 1 base; nucleotides outside the gene matches: 8. The CDR3 bases are TGTGCCACCAGTGAAGGCCGAGGGACAGTCCAAGAGACCCAGTACTTC. Amino acids: CATSEGRGTVQETQYF.

V and J are TRBV2 and TRBJ1-1; 8 bases are a match to TRBD1. Germline-derived CDR1 and CDR2 are SNHLY and FYNNEI. This CDR3 has 15 residues. V gave up 7 bases and J gave up 5 bases; unmatched junction bases: 12. The CDR3 bases are TGTGCCAGCATTCAACGACAGGGGATCGGTACTGAAGCTTTCTTT. Translated, it gives CASIQRQGIGTEAFF. Filled out from reference TRBV2 and TRBJ1-1, the complete variable domain reads EPEVTQTPSHQVTQMGQEVILRCVPISNHLYFYWYRQILGQKVEFLVSFYNNEISEKSEIFDDQFSVERPDGSNFTLKIRSTKLEDSAMYFCASIQRQGIGTEAFFGQGTRLTVV.

V gene TRBV9 combines with J gene TRBJ2-6; D unresolved. Trimming left V 7 bases short and J 0 bases short, with 8 bases between. Germline V gives CDR1 SGDLS, CDR2 YYNGEE. The CDR3 sequence is 14 residues long. The CDR3 spells CASQMRSGANVLTF. The CDR3 DNA reads TGTGCCAGCCAAATGCGCTCTGGGGCCAACGTCCTGACTTTC.

The V gene is TRBV5-1, the J gene TRBJ1-1; D remains ambiguous. This CDR3 has 14 residues. Germline V gene data show CDR1 as SGHRS and CDR2 as YFSETQ. Trimming removed 1 base from V and 1 base from J, with 8 bases in between. CDR3 DNA sequence: TGCGCCAGCAGCTTGCACCAAACGAACACTGAAGCTTTCTTT. This encodes CASSLHQTNTEAFF.

V and J are TRBV7-9 and TRBJ1-1; D gene unclear. Germline V gives CDR1 SEHNR, CDR2 FQNEAQ (reference sequence). The CDR3 is 15 residues long. Trimming took 1 base from V and 3 from J, leaving 12 bases between them. The DNA for the CDR3 is TGTGCCAGCAGCTTAGGGTTTGGGGATCACACTGAAGCTTTCTTT. It codes for CASSLGFGDHTEAFF.

The V gene is TRBV7-3, the J gene TRBJ2-2, with D unclear. CDR1 SGHTA and CDR2 FQGTGA come from the germline V gene. The CDR3 spans 14 residues. V lost 5 bases and J lost 6, with 13 bases in between. This CDR3 reads CASSLSAGPGELFF. The CDR3 region has the DNA TGTGCCAGCAGCCTATCGGCCGGGCCCGGGGAGCTGTTTTTT.

The chain employs TRBV4-2 and TRBJ2-1, with D possibly TRBD1 on 6 matching bases. V dropped 5 bases and J dropped 5 bases, with 19 bases sitting between them. Germline CDR1 reads LGHNA; CDR2 reads YNFKEQ. This CDR3 contains 16 residues. The CDR3 DNA reads as TGTGCCAGCAGCGATACAAGATGGGGGCAGAACAATGAGCAGTTCTTC. It translates to CASSDTRWGQNNEQFF.

The chain couples TRBV29-1 to TRBJ1-2; no reliable D call. The germline CDR1 and CDR2 sequences are SQVTM and ANQGSEA. With 7 bases removed from V and 6 bases from J, the gap between germline ends came to 9 bases. CDR3 length: 10 residues. The DNA of the CDR3 is TGCAGCGCTGAGGGAAATGGCTACACCTTC. Its protein product is CSAEGNGYTF.

The gene calls are TRBV12-3 or TRBV12-4 and TRBJ1-2; D is possibly TRBD1 (5 bases). The V end was cut by 5 bases, the J end by 5 bases, with 12 bases between. This CDR3 spans 13 amino acids. CDR3 protein: CASSRDGGYGYTF. CDR3 nucleotide sequence: TGTGCCAGCAGTCGGGACGGAGGGTATGGCTACACCTTC.

This clonotype was counted a few times. The J gene is TRBJ2-1, the V gene TRBV12-5; 13 positions match TRBD2. This CDR3 contains 21 residues. The germline CDR1 and CDR2 sequences are LGHNT and FRNRAP. The V and J ends lost 3 bases and 0 bases, in that order; junction bases with no gene match: 14. The chain's CDR3 is CASGFQSLTSGGTYSYNEQFF. DNA for the CDR3: TGTGCTAGTGGTTTCCAATCTTTGACTAGCGGGGGGACCTACTCCTACAATGAGCAGTTCTTC.

This clonotype was observed many times. The chain combines TRBV5-1 with TRBJ2-5; D perhaps matches TRBD1 (7 bases). Deletions cut 2 bases from V and 5 bases from J, with 13 bases between. This CDR3 is 14 amino acids long. Germline V lookup: CDR1 SGHRS, CDR2 YFSETQ. The CDR3 reads CASSFRGVEETQYF. CDR3 nucleotide sequence: TGCGCCAGCAGCTTCAGGGGGGTTGAGGAGACCCAGTACTTC.

This clonotype showed up just a few times. V is TRBV5-1 and J is TRBJ2-2; D may match TRBD1 or TRBD2 (5 bases each). Trimming shortened V by 4 bases and J by 5 bases, and 24 bases separated the two germline ends. Germline loops: CDR1 SGHRS, CDR2 YFSETQ. The CDR3 runs to 18 residues. This chain's CDR3 is CASSDLLRDQDLTGELFF. The DNA of the CDR3 is TGCGCCAGCAGCGACCTCCTCCGGGACCAGGACTTAACCGGGGAGCTGTTTTTT.

The chain has TRBV13 and TRBJ2-1; TRBD2 aligns across 14 bases. CDR1 and CDR2 from the germline V gene are PRHDT and FYEKMQ (reference sequence). The CDR3 has 16 residues. V shed 5 bases, J shed 8 bases, and the junction held 8 bases outside the gene matches. This CDR3 reads CASSETSGGARYEQFF. The CDR3 nucleotides read TGTGCCAGCAGCGAGACTAGCGGGGGGGCTCGATATGAGCAGTTCTTC.

This clonotype was picked up a small number of times. The V call is TRBV3-2, the J call TRBJ2-2; the table's D call TRBD1 went unverified against the DNA. TRBV3-2 is termed a pseudogene. This CDR3 region has 17 residues. CDR3 amino acids: CASSDIRDSKNTGELFF. In nucleotides, the CDR3 is TGTGCCAGCAGCGATATCCGGGACAGCAAGAACACCGGGGAGCTGTTTTTT.

J is TRBJ2-2 and V is TRBV20-1; 12 nucleotides match TRBD2. This CDR3 contains 17 residues. Germline assignment: CDR1 DFQATT and CDR2 SNEGSKA (reference sequence). J lost 5 bases, V lost 0 bases, and 7 bases had no gene match. CDR3 DNA sequence: TGCAGTGCTAGAGATTGGGCTAGCGGGGGGGCTACCGGGGAGCTGTTTTTT. Translation: CSARDWASGGATGELFF.

This clonotype has only a few counts. The V gene is TRBV12-3 or TRBV12-4, the J gene TRBJ1-1; D is undetermined. Trimming cost V 7 bases and J 5 bases, with 14 bases left between them. This CDR3 region has 13 residues. The CDR3 reads CASKYGEGTEAFF. CDR3 bases: TGTGCCAGCAAATACGGGGAAGGAACTGAAGCTTTCTTT.

The chain carries TRBV7-8 and TRBJ2-2; 9 bases agree with TRBD1. This CDR3 region has 15 residues. CDR1 SGHVS and CDR2 FQNEAQ come from the germline V gene. V lost 5 bases, J lost 4 bases, and 5 bases stayed unmatched. For the CDR3, the DNA is TGTGCCAGCAGCCCGAGGGACAGGGCCACCGGGGAGCTGTTTTTT. Its protein is CASSPRDRATGELFF.

The gene calls are TRBV11-2 and TRBJ2-1, with 13 nucleotides matching TRBD2. Germline CDR1 is SGHAT and CDR2 is FQNNGV. The CDR3 has 16 residues. V shed 3 bases and J 4 bases; nucleotides not matched to a gene: 3. The CDR3 coding sequence is TGTGCCAGCAGCTTGGGGACTAGCGGGGCGTACAATGAGCAGTTCTTC. Amino acid sequence: CASSLGTSGAYNEQFF.

In DNA, the CDR3 is TGTGCCATCAGTGAGTCTAGCGGGGAGACTAGCGGGAGGAGGAATGAGCAGTTCTTC. Translation: CAISESSGETSGRRNEQFF. V is TRBV10-3 and J is TRBJ2-1; TRBD2 matches at 13 bases. The CDR3 runs 19 residues. Trimming removed 0 bases from V and 7 bases from J; junction bases left unmatched: 12. Germline-derived CDR1 and CDR2 are ENHRY and SYGVKD.